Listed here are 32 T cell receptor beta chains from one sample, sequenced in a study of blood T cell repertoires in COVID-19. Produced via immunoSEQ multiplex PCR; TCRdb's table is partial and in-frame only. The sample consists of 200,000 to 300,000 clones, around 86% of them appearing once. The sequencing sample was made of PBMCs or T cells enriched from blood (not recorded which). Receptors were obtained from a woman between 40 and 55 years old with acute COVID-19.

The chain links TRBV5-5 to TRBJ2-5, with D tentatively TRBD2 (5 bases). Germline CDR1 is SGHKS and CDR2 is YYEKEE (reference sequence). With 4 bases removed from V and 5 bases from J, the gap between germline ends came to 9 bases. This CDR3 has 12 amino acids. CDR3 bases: TGTGCCAGCAGCGCGACGGGGGAGACCCAGTACTTC. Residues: CASSATGETQYF.

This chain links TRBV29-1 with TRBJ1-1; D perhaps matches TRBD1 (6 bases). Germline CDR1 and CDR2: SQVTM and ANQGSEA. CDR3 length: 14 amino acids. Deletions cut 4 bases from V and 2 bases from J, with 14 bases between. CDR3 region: CSVGVTGVNTEAFF. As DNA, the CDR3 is TGCAGCGTTGGAGTGACAGGAGTAAACACTGAAGCTTTCTTT.

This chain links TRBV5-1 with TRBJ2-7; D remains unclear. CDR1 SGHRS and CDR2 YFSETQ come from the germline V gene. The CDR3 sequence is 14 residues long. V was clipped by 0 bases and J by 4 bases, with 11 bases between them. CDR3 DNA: TGCGCCAGCAGCTTGGGGAGAGGCAGATACGAGCAGTACTTC. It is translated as CASSLGRGRYEQYF.

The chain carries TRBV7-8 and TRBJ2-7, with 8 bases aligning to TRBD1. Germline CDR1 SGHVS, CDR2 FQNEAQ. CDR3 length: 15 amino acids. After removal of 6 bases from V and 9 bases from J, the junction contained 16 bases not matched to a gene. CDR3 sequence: CASSLRSVRGRGQYF. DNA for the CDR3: TGTGCCAGCAGTCTAAGGTCGGTCAGGGGGCGCGGGCAGTACTTC.

CDR3 amino acids: CASSLQGRAYASLHF. The CDR3 DNA reads TGTGCCAGTAGTCTCCAGGGGCGGGCCTATGCGTCCCTCCACTTT. V and J are TRBV19 and TRBJ1-6; D is perhaps TRBD1 (6 bases). CDR1 LNHDA and CDR2 SQIVND come from the germline V gene (reference sequence). The CDR3 is 15 amino acids. The V gene lost 5 bases and the J gene lost 14 bases, with 22 bases spanning the gap.

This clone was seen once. Here the CDR3 reads CASSPVRESAYNEQFF. DNA of the CDR3: TGTGCCAGTAGTCCGGTGAGGGAATCCGCCTACAATGAGCAGTTCTTC. The chain recombines TRBV19 with TRBJ2-1; D perhaps matches TRBD2 (5 bases). The V gene lost 5 bases and the J gene lost 2 bases, with 16 bases spanning the gap. The CDR3 is 16 amino acids. Germline-derived CDR1 and CDR2 are LNHDA and SQIVND (reference sequence).

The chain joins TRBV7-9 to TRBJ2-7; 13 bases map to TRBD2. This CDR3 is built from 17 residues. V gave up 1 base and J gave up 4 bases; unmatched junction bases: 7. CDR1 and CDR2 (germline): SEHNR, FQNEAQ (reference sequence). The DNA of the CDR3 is TGTGCCAGCAGCTTAGGGGAGCCGGGACTAGCGGGATACGAGCAGTACTTC. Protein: CASSLGEPGLAGYEQYF.

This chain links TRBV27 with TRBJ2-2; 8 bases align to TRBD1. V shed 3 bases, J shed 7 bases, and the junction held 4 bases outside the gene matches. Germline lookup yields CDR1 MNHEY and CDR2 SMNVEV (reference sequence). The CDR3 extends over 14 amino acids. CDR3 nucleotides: TGTGCCAGCAGTTTCAGGGGGCACGTCGGGGAGCTGTTTTTT. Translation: CASSFRGHVGELFF.

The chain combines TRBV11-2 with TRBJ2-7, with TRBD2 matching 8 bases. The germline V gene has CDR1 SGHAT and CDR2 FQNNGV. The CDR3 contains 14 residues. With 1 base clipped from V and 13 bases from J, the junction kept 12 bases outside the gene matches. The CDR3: CASSLVQGTRVLYF. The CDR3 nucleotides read TGTGCCAGCAGCTTAGTCCAGGGGACTAGAGTCCTCTACTTC. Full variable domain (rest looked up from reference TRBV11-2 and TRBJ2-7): EAGVAQSPRYKIIEKRQSVAFWCNPISGHATLYWYQQILGQGPKLLIQFQNNGVVDDSQLPKDRFSAERLKGVDSTLKIQPAKLEDSAVYLCASSLVQGTRVLYFGPGTRLTVT.

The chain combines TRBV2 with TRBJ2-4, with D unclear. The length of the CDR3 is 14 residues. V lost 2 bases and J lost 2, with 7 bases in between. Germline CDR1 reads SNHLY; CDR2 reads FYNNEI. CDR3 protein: CASSERVTKNIQYF. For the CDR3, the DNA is TGTGCCAGCAGTGAACGGGTTACCAAAAACATTCAGTACTTC.

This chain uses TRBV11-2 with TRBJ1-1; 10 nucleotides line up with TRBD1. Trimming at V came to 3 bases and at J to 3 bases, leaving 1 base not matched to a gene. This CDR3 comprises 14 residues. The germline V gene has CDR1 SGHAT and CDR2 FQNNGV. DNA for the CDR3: TGTGCCAGCAGCTTGGACAGGGGGGACACTGAAGCTTTCTTT. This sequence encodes CASSLDRGDTEAFF.

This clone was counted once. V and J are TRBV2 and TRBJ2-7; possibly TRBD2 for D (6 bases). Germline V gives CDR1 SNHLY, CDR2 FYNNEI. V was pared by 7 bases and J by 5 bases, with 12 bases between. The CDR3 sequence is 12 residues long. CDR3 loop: CASMGGINEQYF. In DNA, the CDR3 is TGTGCCAGCATGGGCGGGATCAACGAGCAGTACTTC.

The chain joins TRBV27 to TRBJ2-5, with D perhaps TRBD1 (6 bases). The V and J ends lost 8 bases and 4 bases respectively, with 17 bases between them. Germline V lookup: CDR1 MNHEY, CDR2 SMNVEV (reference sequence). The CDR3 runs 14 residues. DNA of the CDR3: TGTGCCAGCGGACCCGGGACACCCCTAGAGACCCAGTACTTC. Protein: CASGPGTPLETQYF.

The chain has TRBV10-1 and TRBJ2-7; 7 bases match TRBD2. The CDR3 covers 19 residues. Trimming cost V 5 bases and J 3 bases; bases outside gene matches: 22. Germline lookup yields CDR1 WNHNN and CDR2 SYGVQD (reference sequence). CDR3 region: CASSHLAASGFSSRYEQYF. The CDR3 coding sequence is TGCGCCAGCAGTCACTTAGCGGCTAGCGGTTTCTCAAGTCGCTACGAGCAGTACTTC.

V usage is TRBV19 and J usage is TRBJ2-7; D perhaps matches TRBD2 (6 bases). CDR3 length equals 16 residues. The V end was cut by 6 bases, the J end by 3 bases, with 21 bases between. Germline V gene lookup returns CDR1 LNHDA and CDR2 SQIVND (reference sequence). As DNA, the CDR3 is TGTGCCAGTAGCCCAAGTGGGTGGGAGGTAGGCTACGAGCAGTACTTC. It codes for CASSPSGWEVGYEQYF.

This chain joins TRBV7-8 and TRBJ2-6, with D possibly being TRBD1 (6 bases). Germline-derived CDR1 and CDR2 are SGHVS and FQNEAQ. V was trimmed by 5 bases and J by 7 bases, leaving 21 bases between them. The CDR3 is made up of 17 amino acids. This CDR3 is CASSAPQGPRTANVLTF. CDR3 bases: TGTGCCAGCAGCGCCCCACAGGGACCTAGGACTGCCAACGTCCTGACTTTC.

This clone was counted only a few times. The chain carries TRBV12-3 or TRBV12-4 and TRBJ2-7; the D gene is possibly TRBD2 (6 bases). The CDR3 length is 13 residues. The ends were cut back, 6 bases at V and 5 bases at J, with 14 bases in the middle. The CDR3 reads CASSPGGAHEQYF. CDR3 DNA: TGTGCCAGCAGCCCCGGAGGGGCCCACGAGCAGTACTTC.

The CDR3 nucleotides read TGTGCCAGCAGCTTAGGGCCAGGCCCCTACAATGAGCAGTTCTTC. It is translated as CASSLGPGPYNEQFF. The chain couples TRBV11-3 to TRBJ2-1; D ambiguous. Between the trimmed V and J ends, which lost 1 base and 2 bases, there was a span of 9 bases. CDR1 SGHNT and CDR2 YENEEA come from the germline V gene. This CDR3 is 15 amino acids long.

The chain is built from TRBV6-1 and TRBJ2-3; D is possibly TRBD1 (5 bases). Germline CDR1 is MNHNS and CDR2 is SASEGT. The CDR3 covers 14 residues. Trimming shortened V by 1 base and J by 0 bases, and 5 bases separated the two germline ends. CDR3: CASSEEGSTDTQYF. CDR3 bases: TGTGCCAGCAGTGAAGAGGGGAGCACAGATACGCAGTATTTT.

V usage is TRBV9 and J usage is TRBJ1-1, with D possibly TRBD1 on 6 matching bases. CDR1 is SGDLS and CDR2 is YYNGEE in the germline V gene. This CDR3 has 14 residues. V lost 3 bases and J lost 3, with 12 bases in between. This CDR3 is CASSDREGDTEAFF. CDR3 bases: TGTGCCAGCAGCGACAGGGAAGGAGACACTGAAGCTTTCTTT.

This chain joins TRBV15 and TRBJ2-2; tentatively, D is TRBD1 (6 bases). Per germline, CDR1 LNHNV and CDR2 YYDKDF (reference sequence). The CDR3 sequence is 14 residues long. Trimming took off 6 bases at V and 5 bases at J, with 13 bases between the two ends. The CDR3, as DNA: TGTGCCACCAGGGTCAGGGGCTTAACCGGGGAGCTGTTTTTT. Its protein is CATRVRGLTGELFF.

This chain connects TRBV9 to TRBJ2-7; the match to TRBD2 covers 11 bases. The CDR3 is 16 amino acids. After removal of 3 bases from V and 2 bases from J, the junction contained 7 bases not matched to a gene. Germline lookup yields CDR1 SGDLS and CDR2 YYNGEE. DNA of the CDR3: TGTGCCAGCAGCGCCGCTAGCGGGAGGAGTACCTACGAGCAGTACTTC. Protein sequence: CASSAASGRSTYEQYF.

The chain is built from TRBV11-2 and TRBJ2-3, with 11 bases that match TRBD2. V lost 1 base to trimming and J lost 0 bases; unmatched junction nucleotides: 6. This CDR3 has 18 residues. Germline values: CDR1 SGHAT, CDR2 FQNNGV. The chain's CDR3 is CASSLARASGGSTDTQYF. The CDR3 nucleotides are TGTGCCAGCAGCTTAGCGAGGGCTAGCGGGGGGAGCACAGATACGCAGTATTTT.

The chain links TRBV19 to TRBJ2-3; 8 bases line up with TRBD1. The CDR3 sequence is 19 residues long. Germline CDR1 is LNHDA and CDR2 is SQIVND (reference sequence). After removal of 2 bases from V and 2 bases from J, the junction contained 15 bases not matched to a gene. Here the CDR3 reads CASSIRPATGDPSTDTQYF. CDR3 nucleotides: TGTGCCAGTAGTATAAGGCCCGCGACAGGGGACCCGTCCACAGATACGCAGTATTTT.

In nucleotides, the CDR3 is TGTGCCACGTGCCTCCAGGGCTCCTACGAGCAGTACTTC. Protein product: CATCLQGSYEQYF. The chain combines TRBV6-5 with TRBJ2-7; weak D call: TRBD1 (5 bases). The CDR3 contains 13 residues. Trimming stripped 10 bases from V and 0 bases from J, with 13 bases between. Germline CDR1 reads MNHEY; CDR2 reads SVGAGI.

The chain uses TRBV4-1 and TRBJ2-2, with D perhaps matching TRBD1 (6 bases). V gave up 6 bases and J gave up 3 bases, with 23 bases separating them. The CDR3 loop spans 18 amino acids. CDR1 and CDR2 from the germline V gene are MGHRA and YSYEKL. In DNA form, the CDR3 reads TGCGCCAGCAGACGGACCCTACCTGGGGGCGTGGACACCGGGGAGCTGTTTTTT. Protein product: CASRRTLPGGVDTGELFF.

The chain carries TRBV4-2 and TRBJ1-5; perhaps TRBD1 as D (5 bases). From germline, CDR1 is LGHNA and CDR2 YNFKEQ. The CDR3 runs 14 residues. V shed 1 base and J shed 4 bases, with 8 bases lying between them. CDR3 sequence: CASSQVQGNQPQHF. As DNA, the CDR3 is TGTGCCAGCAGCCAAGTGCAGGGTAATCAGCCCCAGCATTTT.

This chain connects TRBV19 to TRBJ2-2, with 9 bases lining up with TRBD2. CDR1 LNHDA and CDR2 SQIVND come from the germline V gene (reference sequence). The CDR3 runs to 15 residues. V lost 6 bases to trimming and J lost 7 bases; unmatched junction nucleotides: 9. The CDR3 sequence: CASSEYSGSNGELFF. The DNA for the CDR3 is TGTGCCAGTAGCGAATATAGCGGGAGTAACGGGGAGCTGTTTTTT.

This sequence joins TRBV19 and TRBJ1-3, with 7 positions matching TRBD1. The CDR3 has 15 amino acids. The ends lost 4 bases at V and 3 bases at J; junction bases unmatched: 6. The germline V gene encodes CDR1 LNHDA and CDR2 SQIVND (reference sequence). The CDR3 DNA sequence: TGTGCCAGTAGTAAGCCGACAGGGTTTGGAAACACCATATATTTT. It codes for CASSKPTGFGNTIYF.

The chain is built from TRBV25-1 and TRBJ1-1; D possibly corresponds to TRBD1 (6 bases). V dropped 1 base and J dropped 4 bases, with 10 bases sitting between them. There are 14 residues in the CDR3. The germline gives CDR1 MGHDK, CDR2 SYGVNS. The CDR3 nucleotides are TGTGCCAGCAGTGAATCTATCAGGGGCACTGAAGCTTTCTTT. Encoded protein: CASSESIRGTEAFF. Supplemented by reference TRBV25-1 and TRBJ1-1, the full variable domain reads EADIYQTPRYLVIGTGKKITLECSQTMGHDKMYWYQQDPGMELHLIHYSYGVNSTEKGDLSSESTVSRIRTEHFPLTLESARPSHTSQYLCASSESIRGTEAFFGQGTRLTVV.

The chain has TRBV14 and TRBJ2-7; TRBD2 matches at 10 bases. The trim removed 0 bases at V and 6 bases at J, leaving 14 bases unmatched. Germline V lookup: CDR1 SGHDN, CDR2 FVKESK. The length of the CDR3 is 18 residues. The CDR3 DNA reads TGTGCCAGCAGCCAAGAGGTCCTAGCGGGAGCCCTATTAGCCGAGCAGTACTTC. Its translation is CASSQEVLAGALLAEQYF.

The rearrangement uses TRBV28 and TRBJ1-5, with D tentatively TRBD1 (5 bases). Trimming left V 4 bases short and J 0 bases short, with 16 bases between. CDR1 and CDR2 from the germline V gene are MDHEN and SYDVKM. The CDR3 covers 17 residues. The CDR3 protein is CASSYALGGGSNQPQHF. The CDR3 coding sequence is TGTGCCAGCAGTTACGCCTTGGGGGGGGGTAGCAATCAGCCCCAGCATTTT.